These T cell receptor beta chains were read from a single sample in a study of OX40 agonist ivuxolimab in advanced cancers. Some clones are missing from TCRdb's copy, which holds only in-frame ones; the method was immunoSEQ multiplex PCR. The table shows 55,000 to 75,000 clones, with roughly 90% occurring only once. The specimen comprised CD4+ or CD8+ T cells sorted from blood, sampled in a trial of the OX40 agonist ivuxolimab. The receptors originated from an adult with an advanced solid tumor such as melanoma, head and neck, liver or kidney cancer. Each CDR3 is given with its conserved first and last residue. A D gene is named only where the DNA matches it firmly. Size is omitted from some rows. Given values are once, few, many or a class for expanded clones.

j_gene: TRBJ2-3; abundance: -; d_gene: TRBD2; v_gene: TRBV11-3; CDR3nt: TGTGCCAGCAGCTCTGGGGGGAGGGAAGATACGCAGTATTTT; CDR3aa: CASSSGGREDTQYF
j_gene: TRBJ2-5; abundance: -; d_gene: -; v_gene: TRBV4-1; CDR3nt: TGCGCCAGCAGCCAAGGGTTGGGGCGGAGCCAAGAGACCCAGTACTTC; CDR3aa: CASSQGLGRSQETQYF
j_gene: TRBJ2-7; abundance: -; d_gene: TRBD1; v_gene: TRBV5-6; CDR3nt: TGTGCCAGCAGCTTGTATGGGACAGGCGACTTCGAGCAGTACTTC; CDR3aa: CASSLYGTGDFEQYF
j_gene: TRBJ1-1; abundance: -; d_gene: TRBD1; v_gene: TRBV7-6; CDR3nt: TGTGCCAGCAGCTTAGCGAAAGGACAGGGGACTGAAGCTTTCTTT; CDR3aa: CASSLAKGQGTEAFF
j_gene: TRBJ2-3; abundance: -; d_gene: -; v_gene: TRBV9; CDR3nt: TGTGCCAGCAGCGTAGGAGGCAGGGGCACAGATACGCAGTATTTT; CDR3aa: CASSVGGRGTDTQYF
j_gene: TRBJ1-2; abundance: -; d_gene: -; v_gene: TRBV30; CDR3nt: TGTGCCTGGAGTGTACAGGACGGAGATGGCTACACCTTC; CDR3aa: CAWSVQDGDGYTF
j_gene: TRBJ1-4; abundance: -; d_gene: -; v_gene: TRBV5-6; CDR3nt: TGTGCCAGCAGCACGCGGCCGGGGCCCCGGGAAAAACTGTTTTTT; CDR3aa: CASSTRPGPREKLFF
j_gene: TRBJ1-4; abundance: -; d_gene: -; v_gene: TRBV4-1; CDR3nt: TGCGCCAGCAGCCAAATGATGGCGGCAGCAACTAATGAAAAACTGTTTTTT; CDR3aa: CASSQMMAAATNEKLFF
j_gene: TRBJ2-3; abundance: -; d_gene: -; v_gene: TRBV4-2; CDR3nt: TGTGCCAGCAGCCGGGGGGACCCCGATACGCAGTATTTT; CDR3aa: CASSRGDPDTQYF
j_gene: TRBJ2-7; abundance: -; d_gene: -; v_gene: TRBV6-6; CDR3nt: TGTGCCAGCACCCCCACCCTAGGAGAGCAGTACTTC; CDR3aa: CASTPTLGEQYF
j_gene: TRBJ2-1; abundance: -; d_gene: TRBD2; v_gene: TRBV18; CDR3nt: TGTGCCAGCAGAAAAAGCGGGACTAGCGGGACCTACAATGAGCAGTTCTTC; CDR3aa: CASRKSGTSGTYNEQFF
j_gene: TRBJ1-1; abundance: -; d_gene: TRBD1; v_gene: TRBV9; CDR3nt: TGTGCCAGCAGCGCCGGCAGGGGGGTGCGGGACACTGAAGCTTTCTTT; CDR3aa: CASSAGRGVRDTEAFF
j_gene: TRBJ2-7; abundance: -; d_gene: TRBD2; v_gene: TRBV19; CDR3nt: TGTGCCAGTAGTCCTGGACTAGCGGGAGTGGGGGTCTCCTACGAGCAGTACTTC; CDR3aa: CASSPGLAGVGVSYEQYF
j_gene: TRBJ2-5; abundance: -; d_gene: -; v_gene: TRBV6-5; CDR3nt: TGTGCCAGCAGTTACGGAGGTGCCCAAGAGACCCAGTACTTC; CDR3aa: CASSYGGAQETQYF
j_gene: TRBJ1-2; abundance: -; d_gene: TRBD1; v_gene: TRBV7-8; CDR3nt: TGTGCCAGCAGCTTAGTCCAGGGGGAGTGGGGCTACACCTTC; CDR3aa: CASSLVQGEWGYTF
j_gene: TRBJ2-2; abundance: -; d_gene: -; v_gene: TRBV2; CDR3nt: TGTGCCAGCAGTCAGAGGGGGTCCGGGGAGCTGTTTTTT; CDR3aa: CASSQRGSGELFF
j_gene: TRBJ1-1; abundance: -; d_gene: -; v_gene: TRBV15; CDR3nt: TGTGCCACCAGCAGAGTGATAAACACTGAAGCTTTCTTT; CDR3aa: CATSRVINTEAFF
j_gene: TRBJ2-1; abundance: -; d_gene: TRBD2; v_gene: TRBV29-1; CDR3nt: TGCAGCGGAGCGGGAGCCGCCTACAATGAGCAGTTCTTC; CDR3aa: CSGAGAAYNEQFF
j_gene: TRBJ2-3; abundance: -; d_gene: -; v_gene: TRBV6-1; CDR3nt: TGTGCCAGCAGTGAATCTGCAGGGAGCACAGATACGCAGTATTTT; CDR3aa: CASSESAGSTDTQYF
j_gene: TRBJ1-1; abundance: -; d_gene: TRBD1; v_gene: TRBV9; CDR3nt: TGTGCCAGCAGCGTACCACAGGGGGCTTATCTCCGTCCGGACACTGAAGCTTTCTTT; CDR3aa: CASSVPQGAYLRPDTEAFF
j_gene: TRBJ2-7; abundance: -; d_gene: -; v_gene: TRBV5-6; CDR3nt: TGTGCCAGCAGTCTCCGGAGGGCCTCACACTACGAGCAGTACTTC; CDR3aa: CASSLRRASHYEQYF
j_gene: TRBJ1-4; abundance: -; d_gene: -; v_gene: TRBV7-8; CDR3nt: TGTGCCAGCAGTCAGACCGAGACTAATGAAAAACTGTTTTTT; CDR3aa: CASSQTETNEKLFF
j_gene: TRBJ1-1; abundance: -; d_gene: TRBD1; v_gene: TRBV6-1; CDR3nt: TGTGCCACCCAACAGGGGGCGCCCACTGAAGCTTTCTTT; CDR3aa: CATQQGAPTEAFF
j_gene: TRBJ2-2; abundance: -; d_gene: -; v_gene: TRBV10-3; CDR3nt: TGTGCCATCAGTGATTCAGGGGGGCTACAGACCGGGGAGCTGTTTTTT; CDR3aa: CAISDSGGLQTGELFF
j_gene: TRBJ1-4; abundance: -; d_gene: -; v_gene: TRBV28; CDR3nt: TGTGCCAGCATCAAACCGGGAGGAGAAAAACTGTTTTTT; CDR3aa: CASIKPGGEKLFF
j_gene: TRBJ1-2; abundance: -; d_gene: -; v_gene: TRBV5-4; CDR3nt: TGTGCCAGCAGCCCCTGGACAGATTATGGCTACACCTTC; CDR3aa: CASSPWTDYGYTF
j_gene: TRBJ2-7; abundance: -; d_gene: -; v_gene: TRBV7-2; CDR3nt: TGTGCCAGCAGCTTAGCAGGGCGCGAGCAGTACTTC; CDR3aa: CASSLAGREQYF
j_gene: TRBJ2-7; abundance: -; d_gene: TRBD1; v_gene: TRBV29-1; CDR3nt: TGCAGCCTACGGACAGGGGCCGAGCAGTACTTC; CDR3aa: CSLRTGAEQYF
j_gene: TRBJ1-1; abundance: -; d_gene: TRBD1; v_gene: TRBV11-2; CDR3nt: TGTGCCAGCAGCTTATCAGGGGGCATGGCTGAAGCTTTCTTT; CDR3aa: CASSLSGGMAEAFF
j_gene: TRBJ2-5; abundance: -; d_gene: TRBD2; v_gene: TRBV9; CDR3nt: TGTGCCAGCAGCGTTTCGACTAGCGGGGGCCAAGAGACCCAGTACTTC; CDR3aa: CASSVSTSGGQETQYF
j_gene: TRBJ2-3; abundance: -; d_gene: -; v_gene: TRBV7-9; CDR3nt: TGTGCCAGCAGCCCTATCCTGGTGGGGGATACGCAGTATTTT; CDR3aa: CASSPILVGDTQYF
j_gene: TRBJ1-2; abundance: -; d_gene: -; v_gene: TRBV5-4; CDR3nt: TGTGCCAGCAGCCCCGGGGGCCGGGTTAGTGGCTACACCTTC; CDR3aa: CASSPGGRVSGYTF
j_gene: TRBJ1-2; abundance: -; d_gene: -; v_gene: TRBV27; CDR3nt: TGTGCCAGCAGGGAGGAGGGGAAGGGTAACTATGGCTACACCTTC; CDR3aa: CASREEGKGNYGYTF
j_gene: TRBJ2-3; abundance: -; d_gene: TRBD2; v_gene: TRBV7-2; CDR3nt: TGTGCCAGCAGCCCGGGACTGGGGAGGGATACGCACCATTTT; CDR3aa: CASSPGLGRDTHHF
j_gene: TRBJ2-7; abundance: -; d_gene: -; v_gene: TRBV25-1; CDR3nt: TGTGCCAGCAGTGAATCTCGCAAAGGGGTGCACGAGCAGTACTTC; CDR3aa: CASSESRKGVHEQYF
j_gene: TRBJ1-4; abundance: -; d_gene: -; v_gene: TRBV30; CDR3nt: TGTGCCTGGAGTCCGAGCCCTCGGGGGGGCAGTACTAATGAAAAACTGTTTTTT; CDR3aa: CAWSPSPRGGSTNEKLFF
j_gene: TRBJ1-2; abundance: -; d_gene: -; v_gene: TRBV7-9; CDR3nt: TGTGCCAGCAGGAACACAGGAGACTCCTATGGCTACACCTTC; CDR3aa: CASRNTGDSYGYTF
j_gene: TRBJ2-5; abundance: once; d_gene: TRBD2; v_gene: TRBV9; CDR3nt: TGTGCCAGCAGCGTAGGGATAGCGGGAGGGGTCGGAGAGACCCAGTACTTC; CDR3aa: CASSVGIAGGVGETQYF
j_gene: TRBJ2-7; abundance: -; d_gene: -; v_gene: TRBV23-1; CDR3nt: TGCGGACCCTTGGGTGGCAAGAACTTC; CDR3aa: CGPLGGKNF
j_gene: TRBJ1-6; abundance: -; d_gene: -; v_gene: TRBV5-6; CDR3nt: TGTGCCAGCAAGAAGGGGAGCTCCTATAATTCACCCCTCCACTTT; CDR3aa: CASKKGSSYNSPLHF
j_gene: TRBJ1-2; abundance: -; d_gene: -; v_gene: TRBV6-5; CDR3nt: TGTGCCAGCAGCAAAGCGGGTGGCTATGGCTACACCTTC; CDR3aa: CASSKAGGYGYTF